A selection of T cell receptor beta chains follows, all from one sample in a study of T-cell memory formation after mild COVID-19. Each CDR3 protein gets one entry after TCRdb re-called the 5' RACE reads with MiXCR. The table shows 140,000 to 150,000 distinct CDR3 sequences, with roughly 21% occurring only once. Sequenced: PBMCs or a T cell subset sorted from them (not recorded which). These receptors came from an adult woman who had mild COVID-19 (a few samples of this study predate the infection). Cell type and time point are not known. The CDR3 runs from the conserved cysteine through the conserved F or W. The D gene is left open where the match is weak. Clone size is stated in some rows and not others, as once, few, many or a class when expanded.

length	D	J	size	V	DNA	CDR3
11	TRBD1	TRBJ2-5	few	TRBV5-6	TGTGCCAGCAGCGCAGCCGGGACAGGGACCTTC	CASSAAGTGTF
15	NA	TRBJ2-2	few	TRBV5-5	TGTGCCAGCAGCTTGTGGGGGTCGAACACCGGGGAGCTGTTTTTT	CASSLWGSNTGELFF
19	NA	TRBJ2-1	few	TRBV14	TGTGCCAGCAGCCGCGTCGCTAACCGATGGGAGGACAACTACAATGAGCAGTTCTTC	CASSRVANRWEDNYNEQFF
21	NA	TRBJ2-7	few	TRBV4-2	TGTGCCAGCAGCCAAGTTCCCAAAATTTCCGCCGGGACACGAAGCTCCTACGAGCAGTACTTC	CASSQVPKISAGTRSSYEQYF
15	TRBD1	TRBJ1-3	NA	TRBV12-3/TRBV12-4	TGTGCCAGCAGTCCCGGACAGGGCACCGGAAACACCATATATTTT	CASSPGQGTGNTIYF
14	NA	TRBJ2-7	few	TRBV4-1	TGCGCCAGCAGTCGTTTTGACGGGCAGGACGAGCAGTACTTC	CASSRFDGQDEQYF
14	TRBD2	TRBJ2-1	few	TRBV5-1	TGCGCCAGCAGCATCGGGAGGGCAGGGGATGAGCAGTTCTTC	CASSIGRAGDEQFF
13	TRBD1	TRBJ1-2	NA	TRBV18	TGTGCCAGCTCACCACCAGGGGGCGATGGCTACACCTTC	CASSPPGGDGYTF
14	NA	TRBJ2-4	NA	TRBV12-3/TRBV12-4	TGTGCCAGCAGTTTCGGTGGGGCCAAAAACATTCAGTACTTC	CASSFGGAKNIQYF
15	NA	TRBJ2-7	NA	TRBV14	TGTGCCAGCAGCCAGGTTGCGGTCGGGACCTACGAGCAGTACTTC	CASSQVAVGTYEQYF
16	TRBD1	TRBJ2-2	few	TRBV6-2/TRBV6-3	TGTGCCAGCAACGCAATCGGACAGGGGCCGGCCGGGGAGCTGTTTTTT	CASNAIGQGPAGELFF
16	NA	TRBJ2-2	few	TRBV9	TGTGCCAGCAGCCCCCGGACAGCTATGAACACCGGGGAGCTGTTTTTT	CASSPRTAMNTGELFF
15	TRBD2	TRBJ2-5	few	TRBV20-1	TGCAGTGCCCAGGCTCTAGCGGGGGTTCAAGAGACCCAGTACTTC	CSAQALAGVQETQYF
15	TRBD1	TRBJ1-1	many	TRBV7-9	TGTGCCAGCAGCCCTGGGACAGGGACTTTCACTGAAGCTTTCTTT	CASSPGTGTFTEAFF
17	TRBD1	TRBJ2-6	NA	TRBV18	TGTGCCAGCTCACTCGGACAGGCTAGCTCTGGGGCCAACGTCCTGACTTTC	CASSLGQASSGANVLTF
13	NA	TRBJ2-1	few	TRBV11-3	TGTGCCACTGCTCGAGGGCCCTACAATGAGCAGTTCTTC	CATARGPYNEQFF
13	NA	TRBJ2-7	few	TRBV21-1	TGTGCGGGGAAAAAGCGATCCTCCTACGAGCAGTACTTC	CAGKKRSSYEQYF
14	NA	TRBJ2-2	NA	TRBV2	TGTGCCAGCAGTGAAACCAGGAACACCGGGGAGCTGTTTTTT	CASSETRNTGELFF
13	NA	TRBJ2-1	few	TRBV12-3/TRBV12-4	TGTGCCAGCAGTTGGCCGGGGGACAATGAGCAGTTCTTC	CASSWPGDNEQFF
15	NA	TRBJ2-2	NA	TRBV24-1	TGTGCCACCAGTGATGGGGGGCGATGGACCGGGGAGCTGTTTTTT	CATSDGGRWTGELFF
14	NA	TRBJ2-3	NA	TRBV6-5	TGTGCCAGCAGTTCGTGGGACAACACAGATACGCAGTATTTT	CASSSWDNTDTQYF
15	TRBD1	TRBJ2-2	NA	TRBV27	TGTGCCAGCAGGGAAGGGACAGGGATGGCCGGGGAGCTGTTTTTT	CASREGTGMAGELFF